These 18 T cell receptor beta chains came from one sample sequenced in a study of cytomegalovirus exposure and HLA in healthy donors. It was with 60 Vbeta and 13 Jbeta primers that the PCR ran. The method was immunoSEQ multiplex PCR; TCRdb's version includes in-frame clones alone and lacks a portion of them. Of approximately 180,000 clones in the sample, just over 75% are singletons; the top ten hold 1.4%. Sequencing was done on a sample of PBMCs. These receptors were taken from a woman aged 25 to 39 in good health and CMV-seropositive.

The V and J genes are TRBV15 and TRBJ2-5; TRBD1 aligns across 7 bases. Germline lookup yields CDR1 LNHNV and CDR2 YYDKDF (reference sequence). V dropped 3 bases and J dropped 9; count of bases not matched to a gene: 10. The CDR3 totals 14 residues. The CDR3 is CATSSDRARLAQYF. The CDR3 region has the DNA TGTGCCACCAGCAGCGACAGGGCTAGGTTGGCCCAGTACTTC.

V is TRBV30 and J is TRBJ1-2; TRBD1 might be the D (5 bases). The CDR3 contains 13 residues. CDR1 GTSNPN and CDR2 SVGIG come from the germline V gene (reference sequence). Between the trimmed V and J ends, which lost 8 bases and 0 bases, there was a span of 13 bases. CDR3 amino acids: CAGSGSSNYGYTF. The CDR3 nucleotides read TGTGCCGGGTCAGGGTCTTCTAACTATGGCTACACCTTC.

J is TRBJ1-2 and V is TRBV2; TRBD1 is a possible D gene (5 bases). The CDR3 runs to 15 residues. Germline CDR1 is SNHLY and CDR2 is FYNNEI. V lost 1 base and J lost 8, with 17 bases in between. The CDR3 is CASSEGPGLILGYTF. CDR3 nucleotide sequence: TGTGCCAGCAGTGAAGGCCCAGGGTTGATATTGGGCTACACCTTC.

This chain connects TRBV5-8 to TRBJ1-4, with D possibly being TRBD1 (6 bases). V lost 1 base, J lost 0 bases, and 13 bases lay in between. The CDR3 extends over 17 amino acids. Germline CDR1 SGHTS, CDR2 YDEGEE. DNA for the CDR3: TGTGCCAGCAGCTTGTCGGCAGGGGCAGCAACTAATGAAAAACTGTTTTTT. Amino acids: CASSLSAGAATNEKLFF. The variable domain in full, completed from reference TRBV5-8 and TRBJ1-4, reads EAGVTQSPTHLIKTRGQQATLRCSPISGHTSVYWYQQALGLGLQFLLWYDEGEERNRGNFPPRFSGRQFPNYSSELNVNALELEDSALYLCASSLSAGAATNEKLFFGSGTQLSVL.

The chain has TRBV5-1 and TRBJ2-1, with 12 positions matching TRBD2. CDR3 length: 16 amino acids. Trimming took 4 bases from V and 6 from J; bases not matched to a gene: 8. The germline V gene encodes CDR1 SGHRS and CDR2 YFSETQ. The CDR3 is CASSRLAGAGGNEQFF. The DNA of the CDR3 is TGCGCCAGCAGCAGACTAGCGGGAGCTGGAGGCAATGAGCAGTTCTTC.

The chain has TRBV6-5 and TRBJ1-5; tentative D call: TRBD1 (5 bases). The CDR3 runs 15 residues. Germline CDR1 MNHEY, CDR2 SVGAGI. The V and J ends lost 0 bases and 4 bases respectively, with 10 bases between them. This chain's CDR3 is CASSYSGEGNQPQHF. CDR3 sequence (DNA): TGTGCCAGCAGTTACTCAGGGGAAGGAAATCAGCCCCAGCATTTT.

The chain combines TRBV4-3 with TRBJ2-7, with a tentative D call TRBD1 (6 bases). From germline, CDR1 is LGHNA and CDR2 YSLEER. The CDR3 extends over 13 amino acids. The germline V and J ends were trimmed by 4 bases and 4 bases, with 11 bases remaining between them. The CDR3 bases are TGCGCCAGCAGCCTCCGGACAGAATACGAGCAGTACTTC. Protein product: CASSLRTEYEQYF.

The chain has TRBV30 and TRBJ1-1; TRBD1 agrees at 9 bases. CDR1 and CDR2 (germline): GTSNPN, SVGIG (reference sequence). This CDR3 is 13 amino acids long. This CDR3 is CAAGQGLNTEAFF. DNA of the CDR3: TGTGCGGCTGGACAGGGGCTGAACACTGAAGCTTTCTTT.

The chain joins TRBV11-2 to TRBJ1-3; TRBD1 agrees at 7 bases. This CDR3 contains 15 residues. Germline loops: CDR1 SGHAT, CDR2 FQNNGV. V lost 0 bases, J lost 9 bases, and 8 bases stayed unmatched. The CDR3 spells CASSLDAGGRGTIYF. The CDR3 DNA reads as TGTGCCAGCAGCTTAGATGCAGGGGGTCGTGGCACCATATATTTT.

The V call is TRBV20-1, the J call TRBJ2-3; D unresolved. Trimming took 3 bases from V and 5 from J, leaving 6 bases between them. This CDR3 contains 11 residues. The V gene's germline CDR1 is DFQATT and CDR2 SNEGSKA (reference sequence). CDR3 DNA: TGCAGTGCTAGTCCCGGAGATACGCAGTATTTT. Protein: CSASPGDTQYF.

The chain links TRBV6-5 to TRBJ2-7, with 10 bases that match TRBD1. Trimming cost V 4 bases and J 4 bases; bases outside gene matches: 7. From germline, CDR1 is MNHEY and CDR2 SVGAGI. This CDR3 contains 15 residues. The CDR3 loop reads CASSSPGQGIYEQYF. CDR3 bases: TGTGCCAGCAGTTCGCCGGGACAGGGGATATACGAGCAGTACTTC.

The sample holds a few counts of this clone. The chain is built from TRBV19 and TRBJ2-7; the match to TRBD2 covers 8 bases. From germline, CDR1 is LNHDA and CDR2 SQIVND (reference sequence). V was clipped by 5 bases and J by 3 bases; unmatched bases: 3. CDR3 length: 13 residues. CDR3 nucleotide sequence: TGTGCCAGTAGTCCGGGACTAGTCTACGAGCAGTACTTC. Translated, it gives CASSPGLVYEQYF.

Regarding this clone: Other DNA variants within this sample encode the same CDR3. This chain uses TRBV30 with TRBJ2-7, with D possibly being TRBD1 (5 bases). The CDR3 runs 12 residues. Trimming shortened V by 0 bases and J by 2 bases, and 5 bases separated the two germline ends. In germline, CDR1 is GTSNPN, CDR2 SVGIG (reference sequence). CDR3 region: CAWSVGPYEQYF. DNA of the CDR3: TGTGCCTGGAGTGTGGGGCCCTACGAGCAGTACTTC.

V gene TRBV6-4 combines with J gene TRBJ1-5; 7 bases are shared with TRBD1. The germline gives CDR1 MRHNA, CDR2 SNTAGT. The CDR3 consists of 16 residues. The junction had 6 bases not matched to a gene; V was cut back by 0 bases and J by 4 bases. The CDR3 is CASSDSIWTGNQPQHF. CDR3 nucleotide sequence: TGTGCCAGCAGTGACTCGATATGGACAGGTAATCAGCCCCAGCATTTT.

This chain joins TRBV6-1 and TRBJ2-5; a possible D gene is TRBD2 (5 bases). With 6 bases removed from V and 5 bases from J, the gap between germline ends came to 13 bases. Germline V gene data show CDR1 as MNHNS and CDR2 as SASEGT. This CDR3 has 13 residues. The CDR3 DNA follows: TGTGCCAGCAGCGGCGGACTGGGGGAGACCCAGTACTTC. The encoded protein is CASSGGLGETQYF.

The rearrangement joins TRBV28 to TRBJ1-2, with 10 bases matching TRBD1. Trimming removed 7 bases from V and 4 bases from J; junction bases left unmatched: 6. This CDR3 contains 14 residues. Germline CDR1 is MDHEN and CDR2 is SYDVKM. The CDR3 loop reads CASTPGQGPYGYTF. The CDR3, as DNA: TGTGCCAGCACACCGGGACAGGGGCCCTATGGCTACACCTTC.

J is TRBJ2-2 and V is TRBV5-4; maybe TRBD2 (6 bases). Trimming took 2 bases from V and 8 from J, leaving 10 bases between them. Germline V gene data show CDR1 as SGHNT and CDR2 as YYREEE (reference sequence). The CDR3 totals 13 residues. CDR3 nucleotide sequence: TGTGCCAGCAGCTTACGGGGGAGTGGGGAGCTGTTTTTT. This codes for CASSLRGSGELFF.

This clone was seen more than once but under ten times. The chain combines TRBV6-1 with TRBJ1-1; no reliable D call. V shed 8 bases and J shed 0 bases, with 10 bases lying between them. CDR1 is MNHNS and CDR2 is SASEGT in the germline V gene. This CDR3 is built from 13 residues. CDR3 region: CASLLTVNTEAFF. The CDR3 DNA sequence: TGTGCCAGCCTCCTTACGGTGAACACTGAAGCTTTCTTT.